This T cell receptor beta chain stems from a study of CD8 T cells in Susac syndrome. The CDR3 extends over 16 amino acids. Trimming removed 6 bases from V and 4 bases from J; junction bases left unmatched: 12. From germline, CDR1 is SGHDN and CDR2 FVKESK. Reverse transcription of roughly 0.5 to 1 ug RNA was performed with random hexamers. Each CDR3 protein is one row after TCRdb ran MiXCR on the immunoSEQ multiplex PCR reads. The sample includes 150,000 to 180,000 distinct CDR3 sequences, just under 95% of them seen just once. The J gene is TRBJ2-1, the V gene TRBV14; 7 bases are shared with TRBD1. Sequencing input: CD8+ T cells from PBMCs. The receptor's source is a human donor with multiple sclerosis. CDR3 loop: CASSPIPGQLYNEQFF. CDR3 sequence (DNA): TGTGCCAGCAGTCCCATTCCGGGACAGCTATACAATGAGCAGTTCTTC.